A selection of T cell receptor beta chains follows, all from one sample in a study of T cell responses to AZD1222 COVID-19 vaccine. TCRdb keeps only in-frame clones here, not all; method: immunoSEQ multiplex PCR. The sample lists roughly 130,000 clones; 92% were seen once. Sequencing was performed on peripheral blood, taken on day 0 of AZD1222 vaccination. The receptors derive from an adult in good health. The CDR3 runs from the conserved cysteine through the conserved F or W. A D gene is named only where the DNA matches it firmly. Rows may omit the clone size; those that give it use once, few, many or a size class.

abundance: -
d_gene: -
len: 15
j_gene: TRBJ2-2
v_gene: TRBV5-1
CDR3aa: CASSFWSSYTGELFF
CDR3nt: TGCGCCAGCAGCTTTTGGTCTTCTTACACCGGGGAGCTGTTTTTT

abundance: -
d_gene: -
len: 16
j_gene: TRBJ2-1
v_gene: TRBV6-5
CDR3aa: CASSYADTSSRGEQFF
CDR3nt: TGTGCCAGCAGTTACGCGGACACTAGCTCGAGGGGTGAGCAGTTCTTC

abundance: -
d_gene: -
len: 16
j_gene: TRBJ1-3
v_gene: TRBV4-1
CDR3aa: CASSQLQLASGNTIYF
CDR3nt: TGCGCCAGCAGCCAACTGCAACTTGCCTCTGGAAACACCATATATTTT

abundance: -
d_gene: -
len: 13
j_gene: TRBJ2-1
v_gene: TRBV11-3
CDR3aa: CASSLTTYNEQFF
CDR3nt: TGTGCCAGCAGCCTCACAACCTACAATGAGCAGTTCTTC

abundance: -
d_gene: -
len: 15
j_gene: TRBJ1-4
v_gene: TRBV6-5
CDR3aa: CASSQQLSLGEKLFF
CDR3nt: TGTGCCAGCAGTCAGCAACTTAGTTTGGGGGAAAAACTGTTTTTT

abundance: -
d_gene: -
len: 14
j_gene: TRBJ2-1
v_gene: TRBV27
CDR3aa: CASSLSGHYNEQFF
CDR3nt: TGTGCCAGCAGTTTATCAGGGCACTACAATGAGCAGTTCTTC

abundance: once
d_gene: -
len: 11
j_gene: TRBJ2-4
v_gene: TRBV6-5
CDR3aa: CASNFGNIQYF
CDR3nt: TGTGCCAGCAATTTTGGAAACATTCAGTACTTC

abundance: once
d_gene: TRBD2
len: 16
j_gene: TRBJ2-5
v_gene: TRBV5-4
CDR3aa: CASSLYTSGSGETQYF
CDR3nt: TGTGCCAGCAGCTTGTATACTAGCGGGAGTGGTGAGACCCAGTACTTC

abundance: -
d_gene: -
len: 14
j_gene: TRBJ2-2
v_gene: TRBV12-5
CDR3aa: CASGHSPNTGELFF
CDR3nt: TGTGCTAGTGGTCACTCGCCGAACACCGGGGAGCTGTTTTTT

abundance: once
d_gene: TRBD1
len: 14
j_gene: TRBJ1-2
v_gene: TRBV5-1
CDR3aa: CASRGDRVNYGYTF
CDR3nt: TGCGCCAGCAGGGGGGACAGGGTTAACTATGGCTACACCTTC

abundance: -
d_gene: TRBD2
len: 17
j_gene: TRBJ2-3
v_gene: TRBV24-1
CDR3aa: CATSVLGTSGGTDTQYF
CDR3nt: TGTGCCACCAGTGTTCTTGGGACTAGCGGCGGCACAGATACGCAGTATTTT

abundance: -
d_gene: -
len: 15
j_gene: TRBJ1-3
v_gene: TRBV6-5
CDR3aa: CASSYSTESGNTIYF
CDR3nt: TGTGCCAGCAGTTACTCGACAGAATCTGGAAACACCATATATTTT

abundance: -
d_gene: -
len: 13
j_gene: TRBJ2-1
v_gene: TRBV5-5
CDR3aa: CASGRGADNEQFF
CDR3nt: TGTGCCAGCGGAAGGGGGGCCGACAATGAGCAGTTCTTC

abundance: -
d_gene: TRBD1
len: 18
j_gene: TRBJ1-3
v_gene: TRBV11-2
CDR3aa: CASSLEGTGVISGNTIYF
CDR3nt: TGTGCCAGCAGCTTAGAGGGGACAGGGGTGATCTCTGGAAACACCATATATTTT

abundance: -
d_gene: -
len: 15
j_gene: TRBJ2-1
v_gene: TRBV4-3
CDR3aa: CASSQETSSYNEQFF
CDR3nt: TGCGCCAGCAGCCAAGAGACTAGCTCCTACAATGAGCAGTTCTTC

abundance: -
d_gene: -
len: 12
j_gene: TRBJ2-4
v_gene: TRBV12-3/TRBV12-4
CDR3aa: CASTLAKNIQYF
CDR3nt: TGTGCCAGCACCCTAGCCAAAAACATTCAGTACTTC

abundance: -
d_gene: -
len: 13
j_gene: TRBJ1-3
v_gene: TRBV7-9
CDR3aa: CASSLEGRNTIYF
CDR3nt: TGTGCCAGCAGCTTAGAAGGGCGAAACACCATATATTTT

abundance: -
d_gene: TRBD2
len: 16
j_gene: TRBJ2-7
v_gene: TRBV5-1
CDR3aa: CASSLVVTSGLYEQYF
CDR3nt: TGCGCCAGCAGCTTGGTAGTTACTAGCGGGCTCTACGAGCAGTACTTC

abundance: -
d_gene: -
len: 13
j_gene: TRBJ2-1
v_gene: TRBV28
CDR3aa: CASSFRFNNEQFF
CDR3nt: TGTGCCAGCAGTTTTCGGTTCAACAATGAGCAGTTCTTC

abundance: -
d_gene: -
len: 14
j_gene: TRBJ1-2
v_gene: TRBV5-4
CDR3aa: CASSLRGAGYGYTF
CDR3nt: TGTGCCAGCAGCTTAAGGGGGGCGGGGTATGGCTACACCTTC

abundance: -
d_gene: -
len: 16
j_gene: TRBJ1-6
v_gene: TRBV19
CDR3aa: CASSILSRQSNSPLHF
CDR3nt: TGTGCCAGTAGTATACTTTCGCGGCAGAGTAATTCACCCCTCCACTTT

abundance: -
d_gene: -
len: 15
j_gene: TRBJ1-2
v_gene: TRBV6-1
CDR3aa: CASSESGGAIYGYTF
CDR3nt: TGTGCCAGCAGTGAATCTGGCGGGGCTATCTATGGCTACACCTTC

abundance: -
d_gene: -
len: 13
j_gene: TRBJ1-1
v_gene: TRBV27
CDR3aa: CASSRSGQSRAFF
CDR3nt: TGTGCCAGCAGCCGAAGCGGACAGTCACGGGCTTTCTTT

abundance: -
d_gene: TRBD2
len: 16
j_gene: TRBJ2-5
v_gene: TRBV7-9
CDR3aa: CASSLPPRKGGETQYF
CDR3nt: TGTGCCAGCAGCTTACCCCCCCGCAAGGGAGGGGAGACCCAGTACTTC

abundance: -
d_gene: -
len: 14
j_gene: TRBJ2-7
v_gene: TRBV7-6
CDR3aa: CASSVYSSSYEQYF
CDR3nt: TGTGCCAGCAGCGTATACTCGAGCTCCTACGAGCAGTACTTC

abundance: -
d_gene: TRBD1
len: 12
j_gene: TRBJ2-3
v_gene: TRBV27
CDR3aa: CASSTGGSAQYF
CDR3nt: TGTGCCAGCAGTACAGGGGGTTCAGCGCAGTATTTT

abundance: -
d_gene: -
len: 12
j_gene: TRBJ1-2
v_gene: TRBV3-1/TRBV3-2
CDR3aa: CASSNWGFGYTF
CDR3nt: TGTGCCAGCAGCAACTGGGGGTTTGGCTACACCTTC

abundance: once
d_gene: -
len: 13
j_gene: TRBJ2-7
v_gene: TRBV4-2
CDR3aa: CASSLDGSYEQYF
CDR3nt: TGTGCCAGCAGCCTCGACGGTTCCTACGAGCAGTACTTC

abundance: -
d_gene: -
len: 12
j_gene: TRBJ2-3
v_gene: TRBV13
CDR3aa: CASSLSRSRLHF
CDR3nt: TGTGCCAGCAGCTTAAGCCGGTCCCGCTTGCATTTT

abundance: once
d_gene: -
len: 12
j_gene: TRBJ1-1
v_gene: TRBV18
CDR3aa: CASSPPEEIAFF
CDR3nt: TGTGCCAGCTCACCGCCCGAGGAGATCGCTTTCTTT

abundance: -
d_gene: -
len: 14
j_gene: TRBJ2-1
v_gene: TRBV14
CDR3aa: CASSQGSTVNEQFF
CDR3nt: TGTGCCAGCAGCCAAGGGTCGACCGTCAATGAGCAGTTCTTC

abundance: -
d_gene: TRBD1
len: 14
j_gene: TRBJ2-7
v_gene: TRBV27
CDR3aa: CASRPRTGAYEQYF
CDR3nt: TGTGCCAGCAGACCTAGGACAGGGGCTTACGAGCAGTACTTC

abundance: once
d_gene: TRBD1
len: 13
j_gene: TRBJ1-2
v_gene: TRBV7-3
CDR3aa: CASSSGQGDGYTF
CDR3nt: TGTGCCAGCAGCTCCGGACAGGGTGATGGCTACACCTTC

abundance: -
d_gene: -
len: 15
j_gene: TRBJ1-5
v_gene: TRBV24-1
CDR3aa: CATSAEGGLWQPQHF
CDR3nt: TGTGCCACCAGTGCCGAAGGGGGATTGTGGCAGCCCCAGCATTTT

abundance: -
d_gene: -
len: 16
j_gene: TRBJ2-3
v_gene: TRBV7-2
CDR3aa: CASSDNQLGITDTQYF
CDR3nt: TGTGCCAGCAGCGATAATCAGCTGGGTATCACAGATACGCAGTATTTT

abundance: few
d_gene: TRBD1
len: 15
j_gene: TRBJ1-3
v_gene: TRBV19
CDR3aa: CASSSGGRSGNTIYF
CDR3nt: TGTGCCAGTAGTTCAGGGGGCCGCTCTGGAAACACCATATATTTT

abundance: -
d_gene: -
len: 15
j_gene: TRBJ1-1
v_gene: TRBV10-3
CDR3aa: CAISESYRENTEAFF
CDR3nt: TGTGCCATCAGTGAGTCGTACAGGGAGAACACTGAAGCTTTCTTT

abundance: -
d_gene: -
len: 15
j_gene: TRBJ1-3
v_gene: TRBV19
CDR3aa: CASTPGANSGNTIYF
CDR3nt: TGTGCCAGTACCCCCGGGGCTAACTCTGGAAACACCATATATTTT

abundance: -
d_gene: -
len: 12
j_gene: TRBJ2-7
v_gene: TRBV28
CDR3aa: CASRTSVVEQYF
CDR3nt: TGTGCCAGCAGGACCTCCGTAGTGGAGCAGTACTTC

abundance: -
d_gene: -
len: 15
j_gene: TRBJ2-3
v_gene: TRBV27
CDR3aa: CASRPSGPPRDTQYF
CDR3nt: TGTGCCAGCAGGCCAAGCGGGCCGCCCAGAGATACGCAGTATTTT

abundance: -
d_gene: TRBD1
len: 14
j_gene: TRBJ1-3
v_gene: TRBV5-1
CDR3aa: CASSPDRVGNTIYF
CDR3nt: TGCGCCAGCAGCCCGGACAGGGTCGGAAACACCATATATTTT

abundance: -
d_gene: -
len: 14
j_gene: TRBJ1-2
v_gene: TRBV4-3
CDR3aa: CASSQGTANYGYTF
CDR3nt: TGCGCCAGCAGCCAAGGGACAGCCAACTATGGCTACACCTTC

abundance: -
d_gene: -
len: 15
j_gene: TRBJ2-1
v_gene: TRBV7-2
CDR3aa: CASSLGISSYNEQFF
CDR3nt: TGTGCCAGCAGCTTAGGCATCAGCTCCTACAATGAGCAGTTCTTC

abundance: -
d_gene: -
len: 16
j_gene: TRBJ2-3
v_gene: TRBV24-1
CDR3aa: CATSDMGLGNTDTQYF
CDR3nt: TGTGCCACCAGTGACATGGGACTGGGAAACACAGATACGCAGTATTTT

abundance: -
d_gene: -
len: 14
j_gene: TRBJ1-4
v_gene: TRBV19
CDR3aa: CASSMTVINEKLFF
CDR3nt: TGTGCCAGTAGTATGACAGTGATTAATGAAAAACTGTTTTTT

abundance: -
d_gene: TRBD1
len: 14
j_gene: TRBJ1-1
v_gene: TRBV19
CDR3aa: CASSRGQGWPEAFF
CDR3nt: TGTGCCAGTAGCCGAGGACAGGGGTGGCCTGAAGCTTTCTTT